This TCR beta chain is from a study of shared clonotypes between healthy human individuals. Study information: Each donor had three CD4 naive, three CD4 memory, two CD8 naive and one CD8 memory plate. Study outcomes and limitations: Memory subsets had estimated richness that was generally smaller than that of naive subsets.

This CDR3 has 12 amino acids. Germline V gene data show CDR1 as SQVTM and CDR2 as ANQGSEA. Germline trimming cut 4 bases from V and 2 bases from J; bases unmatched to any gene: 1. A remark on this clone: The antigen is undetermined. This same CDR3 is encoded by further DNA sequences in the sample.

Once extracted for a subset, genomic DNA was divided evenly among several immunoSEQ plates. Generated by immunoSEQ multiplex PCR, the TCRdb table keeps only in-frame clones and is missing some. In the table there are some 1,100,000 clones, about four fifths of which are singletons. J is TRBJ1-1 and V is TRBV29-1; TRBD1 matches 7 bases. Sequences were obtained from memory CD4+ T cells from PBMCs. Subset in this sample: CD45RA-negative fraction. The clonotype comes from a man aged 18 to 29 in good health. Some clones in this sample may be carry-over from other donors' samples. The CDR3 loop reads CSVGQGNTEAFF. As DNA, the CDR3 is TGCAGCGTTGGACAGGGAAACACTGAAGCTTTCTTT.